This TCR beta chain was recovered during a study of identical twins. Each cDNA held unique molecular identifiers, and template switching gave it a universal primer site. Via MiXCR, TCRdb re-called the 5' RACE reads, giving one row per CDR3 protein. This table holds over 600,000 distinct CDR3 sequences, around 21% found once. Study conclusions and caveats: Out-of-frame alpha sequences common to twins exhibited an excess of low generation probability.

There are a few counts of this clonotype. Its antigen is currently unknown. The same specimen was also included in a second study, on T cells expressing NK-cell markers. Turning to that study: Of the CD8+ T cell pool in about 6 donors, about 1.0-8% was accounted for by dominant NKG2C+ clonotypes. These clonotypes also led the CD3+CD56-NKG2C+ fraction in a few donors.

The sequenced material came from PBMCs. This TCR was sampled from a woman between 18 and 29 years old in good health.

CDR3 in DNA: TGTGCCAGCAGCGATGGGGGGGGCCGCGAGCAGTACTTC. This sequence encodes CASSDGGGREQYF. The V call is TRBV11-1, the J call TRBJ2-7, with D possibly TRBD2 on 7 matching bases. The ends were cut back, 5 bases at V and 6 bases at J, with 14 bases in the middle. Germline assignment: CDR1 SGHAT and CDR2 FQDESV (reference sequence). The CDR3 runs 13 residues.